This is a list of T cell receptor beta chains from one sample in a study of cytomegalovirus exposure and HLA in healthy donors. The repertoire was sequenced with immunoSEQ multiplex PCR; TCRdb's copy has only in-frame clones and lacks some. The sample holds around 65,000 clones; 80% to 95% are singletons and the top ten take roughly 5.2%. The sequenced material came from PBMCs. Receptors originate from a man aged 18 to 29 in good health and CMV-seropositive. The CDR3 runs from the conserved cysteine through the conserved F or W. A D gene is named only where the DNA matches it firmly. Only part of the rows carry a size: once, few, many, or a class if the clone is expanded.

.,TRBJ1-1,TRBV15,.,TGTGCCACCAGCAGAGACAGGTTTGAAGCTTTCTTT,CATSRDRFEAFF
.,TRBJ2-1,TRBV6-5,TRBD1,TGTGCCAGCAGTTACTCGAGTCGGACAGGGGGCGCGGTGCAGTTCTTC,CASSYSSRTGGAVQFF
.,TRBJ2-3,TRBV5-6,.,TGTGCCAGCAGCTTGGCCCAGGGGACGCAGTATTTT,CASSLAQGTQYF
.,TRBJ2-7,TRBV5-1,.,TGCGCCAGCAGCTTTACGGTTAATACCTACGAGCAGTACTTC,CASSFTVNTYEQYF
.,TRBJ2-7,TRBV27,TRBD1,TGTGCCAGCAGTTCTCTCGGACAGGGGACGTACGAGCAGTACTTC,CASSSLGQGTYEQYF
.,TRBJ2-2,TRBV27,.,TGTGCCAGCAGTGAGACCGGGGAGCTGTTTTTT,CASSETGELFF
.,TRBJ1-1,TRBV7-9,.,TGTGCCAGCAGCTTACTAGAGCGGGCTTTCTTT,CASSLLERAFF
.,TRBJ2-2,TRBV28,TRBD1,TGTGCCAGCAGTTTATCGAGGACAGGGCGGAACACCGGGGAGCTGTTTTTT,CASSLSRTGRNTGELFF
.,TRBJ2-3,TRBV9,TRBD1,TGTGCCAGCAGCGTAGAACAGGGGGCAGATACGCAGTATTTT,CASSVEQGADTQYF
.,TRBJ2-2,TRBV25-1,.,TGTGCCAGCAGTGATTCGTTGCGGGGAGACACCGGGGAGCTGTTTTTT,CASSDSLRGDTGELFF
.,TRBJ2-7,TRBV20-1,TRBD1,TGCAGTGTTTGGGACAGTTACGAGCAGTACTTC,CSVWDSYEQYF
.,TRBJ1-1,TRBV4-1,.,TGCGCCAGCAGCCAAGATGGGAGCCCCGGGAACACTGAAGCTTTCTTT,CASSQDGSPGNTEAFF
.,TRBJ2-1,TRBV7-2,TRBD2,TGTGCCAGCAGTCCTAGCGGGAGGGGGTCCTACAATGAGCAGTTCTTC,CASSPSGRGSYNEQFF
.,TRBJ1-3,TRBV13,TRBD1,TGTGCCAGCAGCTTAGAAGGGACAGGGGTATCTGGAAACACCATATATTTT,CASSLEGTGVSGNTIYF
.,TRBJ2-7,TRBV6-5,TRBD1,TGTGCCAGCAGTTACGGACAGGGGAGCTACGAGCAGTACTTC,CASSYGQGSYEQYF
.,TRBJ2-7,TRBV5-1,TRBD1,TGCGCCAGCAGCATGGGGACAGGGGGAGTCGAGCAGTACTTC,CASSMGTGGVEQYF
once,TRBJ1-4,TRBV27,.,TGTGCCAGCAGTCCCGGGGAGGGCGCAACTAATGAAAAACTGTTTTTT,CASSPGEGATNEKLFF
.,TRBJ2-7,TRBV19,.,TGTGCCAGTAGTATTGGCCAGAACTACGAGCAGTACTTC,CASSIGQNYEQYF
once,TRBJ1-1,TRBV28,TRBD1,TGTGCCAGCAGCCTGCAGGGGGCCACTGAAGCTTTCTTT,CASSLQGATEAFF
.,TRBJ2-7,TRBV9,.,TGTGCCAGCAGCGTAGGGGCAGGGCCCTACGAGCAGTACTTC,CASSVGAGPYEQYF
.,TRBJ1-2,TRBV30,.,TGTGCCTGGAGACGCGCGGGGGCTCGGCTTGGCTACACCTTC,CAWRRAGARLGYTF
once,TRBJ1-5,TRBV28,TRBD1,TGTGCCAGCAGTTTATGGCAGGGCGCAGGGGGGAGCCAGCCCCAGCATTTT,CASSLWQGAGGSQPQHF
once,TRBJ2-6,TRBV2,.,TGTGCCAGCAGGGGGCGAGTGGGTGGGGCCAACGTCCTGACTTTC,CASRGRVGGANVLTF
.,TRBJ2-4,TRBV11-2,.,TGTGCCAGCAGCTTAGAGTCTGCCAGGGGGGAGACTGTTCAGTACTTC,CASSLESARGETVQYF
once,TRBJ1-5,TRBV7-8,TRBD1,TGTGCCAGCAGCTTGGGAACAGGGGGCGGACAGCCCCAGCATTTT,CASSLGTGGGQPQHF
.,TRBJ2-1,TRBV7-3,.,TGTGCCAGCAGCTTAGGGCCGGCCCGGCACAATGAGCAGTTCTTC,CASSLGPARHNEQFF
.,TRBJ2-7,TRBV13,TRBD1,TGTGCCAGCAGCCCGGGGACAGGGGCCTACGAGCAGTACTTC,CASSPGTGAYEQYF
.,TRBJ2-2,TRBV11-3,TRBD2,TGTGCCAGCAGCTTGGGAGGGACGAACACCGGGGAGCTGTTTTTT,CASSLGGTNTGELFF
.,TRBJ2-5,TRBV19,TRBD1,TGTGCCAGTAGTCGGAAATCCGGGACAGGGGAAGAGACCCAGTACTTC,CASSRKSGTGEETQYF
.,TRBJ1-2,TRBV9,.,TGTGCCAGCAGCCCCCGGCAGGTTGGCTACACCTTC,CASSPRQVGYTF
.,TRBJ1-1,TRBV7-9,.,TGTGCCAGCAGCGCTAAACAGGGTACTGGAGCTTTCTTT,CASSAKQGTGAFF
.,TRBJ1-4,TRBV6-5,TRBD1,TGTGCCAGCAGCCAAGCGACAGGGGGCGAGGAAAAACTGTTTTTT,CASSQATGGEEKLFF
.,TRBJ1-5,TRBV18,.,TGTGCCAGCTCATTACAGGGTAGGGATCAGCCCCAGCATTTT,CASSLQGRDQPQHF
.,TRBJ1-4,TRBV27,TRBD1,TGTGCCAGCAGGGGACAGTCAACTAATGAAAAACTGTTTTTT,CASRGQSTNEKLFF
.,TRBJ2-7,TRBV7-6,TRBD1,TGTGCCAGCAGCTTCCGCCCGGGACAGGGTAACGGGCAGTACTTC,CASSFRPGQGNGQYF
.,TRBJ2-5,TRBV7-2,TRBD2,TGTGCCAGCAGCCTCGGAACTAGCGGGCCAAAAGAGACCCAGTACTTC,CASSLGTSGPKETQYF
.,TRBJ2-1,TRBV5-1,.,TGCGCCAGCAGCTTGCGCGGAGGCGATTTCAATGAGCAGTTCTTC,CASSLRGGDFNEQFF
.,TRBJ1-2,TRBV19,TRBD1,TGTGCCAGTAACCTCGGGACAGGGGGCCTTACTCGCTATGGCTACACCTTC,CASNLGTGGLTRYGYTF
.,TRBJ1-5,TRBV28,.,TGTGCCAGCAGTCCCGAGACAGGCGGGAGCAATCAGCCCCAGCATTTT,CASSPETGGSNQPQHF
.,TRBJ1-3,TRBV9,.,TGTGCCAGCAGCGTAGACGGGTACTCTGGAAACACCATATATTTT,CASSVDGYSGNTIYF